This T cell receptor (beta chain) is drawn from a study of PD-1 blockade in classical Hodgkin lymphoma. Overall study results and limits: Newly diagnosed patients had baseline TCR diversity that was reportedly lower than that of healthy donors. The origin of the repertoire differences remains undefined, with disease activity or prior therapy as possible causes.

The assay was immunoSEQ multiplex PCR, and TCRdb's table has in-frame clones only and misses some. The data show 25,000 to 30,000 clones, around 90% seen once. As for time point: newly diagnosed, previously untreated cHL patient sample. Purification of CD4+ T cells from thawed PBMCs was performed via magnetic negative selection. Newly diagnosed, untreated classical Hodgkin lymphoma PBMCs served as comparison. CDR1 is LGHNA, CDR2 YNFKEQ, per germline. The CDR3 extends over 15 amino acids. The ends were cut back, 2 bases at V and 3 bases at J, with 12 bases in the middle. Notes on this clone: Its antigen is unidentified.

This chain joins TRBV4-2 and TRBJ2-3; weak D call: TRBD2 (5 bases). Material for sequencing was CD4+ T cells from blood. The sequence derives from a human donor with classical Hodgkin lymphoma. CDR3 bases: TGTGCCAGCAGCCAAAATCTACTAGGGACAGATACGCAGTATTTT. It yields the protein CASSQNLLGTDTQYF.